The rows below give T cell receptor beta chains drawn from one sample of a study of PD-1 blockade in classical Hodgkin lymphoma. Libraries were prepared by immunoSEQ multiplex PCR; TCRdb keeps only in-frame clonotypes and omits some of them. The sample contains 25,000 to 30,000 clones, 70% to 80% of which appear only once. The material sequenced was CD4+ T cells from blood, taken at baseline. Receptors originate from a human donor with classical Hodgkin lymphoma. Each CDR3 is given with its conserved first and last residue. A D gene is named only where the DNA matches it firmly. Not all rows give a size; the values are once, few, many and, for expanded clones, a class.

D gene: NA; V gene: TRBV5-6; J gene: TRBJ1-1; clone size: NA; CDR3 DNA: TGTGCCAGCAGCTTGAGTTTGACTGAAGCTTTCTTT; CDR3 protein: CASSLSLTEAFF
D gene: TRBD1; V gene: TRBV28; J gene: TRBJ2-1; clone size: NA; CDR3 DNA: TGTGCCAGCGGTACTAAGACAGGGGGCTCCTACAATGAGCAGTTCTTC; CDR3 protein: CASGTKTGGSYNEQFF
D gene: NA; V gene: TRBV11-2; J gene: TRBJ1-6; clone size: NA; CDR3 DNA: TGTGCCAGCAGCCCGAGTGGATACAATTCACCCCTCCACTTT; CDR3 protein: CASSPSGYNSPLHF
D gene: TRBD1; V gene: TRBV5-1; J gene: TRBJ2-7; clone size: NA; CDR3 DNA: TGCGCCAGCGGCCGGGGACAGCTCGGCTACGAGCAGTACTTC; CDR3 protein: CASGRGQLGYEQYF
D gene: NA; V gene: TRBV9; J gene: TRBJ1-5; clone size: NA; CDR3 DNA: TGTGCCAGCAGCGTAGGATTCAATCAGCCCCAGCATTTT; CDR3 protein: CASSVGFNQPQHF
D gene: TRBD2; V gene: TRBV27; J gene: TRBJ2-7; clone size: NA; CDR3 DNA: TGTGCCAGCAGTAGAAGCGGGGGGTACTACGAGCAGTACTTC; CDR3 protein: CASSRSGGYYEQYF
D gene: NA; V gene: TRBV13; J gene: TRBJ2-1; clone size: NA; CDR3 DNA: TGTGCCAGCAGCTCCCCCTTGGGTAGCCCTTCCTACAATGAGCAGTTCTTC; CDR3 protein: CASSSPLGSPSYNEQFF
D gene: NA; V gene: TRBV5-6; J gene: TRBJ2-1; clone size: NA; CDR3 DNA: TGTGCCAGCAGCCCCGGGGTGGGAGAGCAGTTCTTC; CDR3 protein: CASSPGVGEQFF
D gene: NA; V gene: TRBV5-5; J gene: TRBJ1-4; clone size: NA; CDR3 DNA: TGTGCCAGCAGCTTGATACCGGGGGAAAAACTGTTTTTT; CDR3 protein: CASSLIPGEKLFF
D gene: NA; V gene: TRBV15; J gene: TRBJ2-7; clone size: NA; CDR3 DNA: TGTGCCACCAGCAGAGACGGACAGATTGTCTACGAGCAGTACTTC; CDR3 protein: CATSRDGQIVYEQYF
D gene: NA; V gene: TRBV7-8; J gene: TRBJ1-5; clone size: few; CDR3 DNA: TGTGCCAGCAGGAGCGGTTATAGCAATCAGCCCCAGCATTTT; CDR3 protein: CASRSGYSNQPQHF
D gene: TRBD1; V gene: TRBV7-2; J gene: TRBJ1-3; clone size: NA; CDR3 DNA: TGTGCCAGCAGCCCCACGACAGGGTCTGGAAACACCATATATTTT; CDR3 protein: CASSPTTGSGNTIYF
D gene: NA; V gene: TRBV9; J gene: TRBJ1-2; clone size: NA; CDR3 DNA: TGTGCCAGCAGCGTGCAGGAGAACTATGGCTACACCTTC; CDR3 protein: CASSVQENYGYTF
D gene: TRBD1; V gene: TRBV9; J gene: TRBJ1-6; clone size: NA; CDR3 DNA: TGTGCCAGCAGCGTCAGGACAGGAAGTAATTCACCCCTCCACTTT; CDR3 protein: CASSVRTGSNSPLHF
D gene: TRBD1; V gene: TRBV7-6; J gene: TRBJ1-2; clone size: NA; CDR3 DNA: TGTGCCAGCAGCTTGGACAGGAGCCTCTATGGCTACACCTTC; CDR3 protein: CASSLDRSLYGYTF
D gene: NA; V gene: TRBV27; J gene: TRBJ1-6; clone size: NA; CDR3 DNA: TGTGCCAGCCCCCGCCGTTTTGACAGTTTTTATTCACCCCTCCACTTT; CDR3 protein: CASPRRFDSFYSPLHF
D gene: TRBD2; V gene: TRBV6-6; J gene: TRBJ2-2; clone size: NA; CDR3 DNA: TGTGCCAGCAGTTACAGGGCGGGGGTCGGCACCGGGGAGCTGTTTTTT; CDR3 protein: CASSYRAGVGTGELFF
D gene: NA; V gene: TRBV29-1; J gene: TRBJ1-3; clone size: once; CDR3 DNA: TGCAGCGCATGGGGCCTCCTCTCTGGAAACACCATATATTTT; CDR3 protein: CSAWGLLSGNTIYF
D gene: NA; V gene: TRBV7-9; J gene: TRBJ1-4; clone size: NA; CDR3 DNA: TGTGCCAGCAGCTTGGACGGCGACCCCAACGGTGAAAAACTGTTTTTT; CDR3 protein: CASSLDGDPNGEKLFF
D gene: NA; V gene: TRBV5-6; J gene: TRBJ1-1; clone size: NA; CDR3 DNA: TGTGCCAGCAGCTTGGATCGGGTAGCTTTCTTT; CDR3 protein: CASSLDRVAFF
D gene: TRBD1; V gene: TRBV6-5; J gene: TRBJ1-1; clone size: NA; CDR3 DNA: TGTGCCAGCAGTTACGAAACAGGGGAGCACACTGAAGCTTTCTTT; CDR3 protein: CASSYETGEHTEAFF
D gene: TRBD2; V gene: TRBV25-1; J gene: TRBJ2-1; clone size: NA; CDR3 DNA: TGTGCCAGCTCAGGGACTAGCGGGGGGGTTGAGCAGTTCTTC; CDR3 protein: CASSGTSGGVEQFF
D gene: TRBD1; V gene: TRBV7-9; J gene: TRBJ2-2; clone size: NA; CDR3 DNA: TGTGCCAGCACCCCTAGACAGGGACCGAACACCGGGGAGCTGTTTTTT; CDR3 protein: CASTPRQGPNTGELFF
D gene: NA; V gene: TRBV10-3; J gene: TRBJ1-2; clone size: NA; CDR3 DNA: TGTGCCATACGGGAAGTAGGCAACTATGGCTACACCTTC; CDR3 protein: CAIREVGNYGYTF
D gene: NA; V gene: TRBV6-5; J gene: TRBJ1-5; clone size: NA; CDR3 DNA: TGTGCCAGCAGTTACTCGTGGGAACAGCCCCAGCATTTT; CDR3 protein: CASSYSWEQPQHF
D gene: TRBD2; V gene: TRBV19; J gene: TRBJ2-5; clone size: NA; CDR3 DNA: TGTGCCAGTAGCCGTAGCGGGGGGAACCAAGAGACCCAGTACTTC; CDR3 protein: CASSRSGGNQETQYF
D gene: TRBD1; V gene: TRBV11-2; J gene: TRBJ1-4; clone size: NA; CDR3 DNA: TGTGCCAGCAGCACGACAGGGGGCTTCGAAAAACTGTTTTTT; CDR3 protein: CASSTTGGFEKLFF
D gene: NA; V gene: TRBV18; J gene: TRBJ1-2; clone size: NA; CDR3 DNA: TGTGCCAGCTCACCACCGAAGGGTTCTGGCTACACCTTC; CDR3 protein: CASSPPKGSGYTF
D gene: NA; V gene: TRBV10-3; J gene: TRBJ2-6; clone size: NA; CDR3 DNA: TGTGCCATCAGAGGTTCTGGGGCCAACGTCCTGACTTTC; CDR3 protein: CAIRGSGANVLTF
D gene: NA; V gene: TRBV29-1; J gene: TRBJ1-1; clone size: NA; CDR3 DNA: TGCAGCGTTGCTGTTCAGGTGGAAGCTTTCTTT; CDR3 protein: CSVAVQVEAFF
D gene: NA; V gene: TRBV11-2; J gene: TRBJ1-1; clone size: once; CDR3 DNA: TGTGCCAGCAGCTTCGCCACTGATCCTCAGGAAGCTTTCTTT; CDR3 protein: CASSFATDPQEAFF
D gene: NA; V gene: TRBV29-1; J gene: TRBJ2-2; clone size: NA; CDR3 DNA: TGCAGCGCCAGCGGGACCGGGGAGCTGTTTTTT; CDR3 protein: CSASGTGELFF
D gene: TRBD1; V gene: TRBV5-1; J gene: TRBJ2-3; clone size: NA; CDR3 DNA: TGCGCCAGCAGCTTATTTAGGACAGGGGAGGCAGATACGCAGTATTTT; CDR3 protein: CASSLFRTGEADTQYF
D gene: NA; V gene: TRBV7-2; J gene: TRBJ1-3; clone size: NA; CDR3 DNA: TGTGCCAGCAGCTTATCTCACGGACCCTCTGGAAACACCATATATTTT; CDR3 protein: CASSLSHGPSGNTIYF
D gene: NA; V gene: TRBV4-2; J gene: TRBJ2-3; clone size: NA; CDR3 DNA: TGTGCCAGCAGCCCCGGAAGACAAGCGGGAGATACGCAGTATTTT; CDR3 protein: CASSPGRQAGDTQYF
D gene: NA; V gene: TRBV6-6; J gene: TRBJ1-1; clone size: NA; CDR3 DNA: TGTGCCAGCAGTTACAGAGGGGGGCGCGCCTTCTTT; CDR3 protein: CASSYRGGRAFF
D gene: NA; V gene: TRBV29-1; J gene: TRBJ1-2; clone size: few; CDR3 DNA: TGCAGCGTTACGACAGAGAACTATGGCTACACCTTC; CDR3 protein: CSVTTENYGYTF
D gene: NA; V gene: TRBV19; J gene: TRBJ1-1; clone size: NA; CDR3 DNA: TGTGCCAGTAGTATAGGGGTTGGCACTGAAGCTTTCTTT; CDR3 protein: CASSIGVGTEAFF
D gene: NA; V gene: TRBV7-6; J gene: TRBJ2-7; clone size: few; CDR3 DNA: TGTGCCAGCAGCCAGAGATACCGGGCCTACGAGCAGTACTTC; CDR3 protein: CASSQRYRAYEQYF
D gene: NA; V gene: TRBV27; J gene: TRBJ1-5; clone size: NA; CDR3 DNA: TGTGCCAGCAGTCCAGGCGGCGGGGCAGGCAATCAGCCCCAGCATTTT; CDR3 protein: CASSPGGGAGNQPQHF
D gene: TRBD2; V gene: TRBV6-5; J gene: TRBJ2-3; clone size: once; CDR3 DNA: TGTGCCAGCAGTTACTTGACCTCGGGGGGGACAGATACGCAGTATTTT; CDR3 protein: CASSYLTSGGTDTQYF
D gene: NA; V gene: TRBV30; J gene: TRBJ2-5; clone size: once; CDR3 DNA: TGTGCCTGGAGTGTACAAGGAAGGGTGGGGGAGACCCAGTACTTC; CDR3 protein: CAWSVQGRVGETQYF
D gene: TRBD1; V gene: TRBV6-1; J gene: TRBJ1-2; clone size: NA; CDR3 DNA: TGTGCCATCGGGACAGGGTATGGCTACACCTTC; CDR3 protein: CAIGTGYGYTF
D gene: TRBD1; V gene: TRBV19; J gene: TRBJ1-6; clone size: few; CDR3 DNA: TGTGCCAGTAGTGCCAGTTCCGGGACAGCTTCACCCCTCCACTTT; CDR3 protein: CASSASSGTASPLHF
D gene: NA; V gene: TRBV25-1; J gene: TRBJ1-5; clone size: NA; CDR3 DNA: TGTGCCAGCAGTGAAGTCGGGGGCCGACAGCCCCAGCATTTT; CDR3 protein: CASSEVGGRQPQHF
D gene: NA; V gene: TRBV30; J gene: TRBJ2-3; clone size: once; CDR3 DNA: TGTGCCTGGAGTGGGGACTCTCCGTACACAGATACGCAGTATTTT; CDR3 protein: CAWSGDSPYTDTQYF
D gene: NA; V gene: TRBV28; J gene: TRBJ2-5; clone size: once; CDR3 DNA: TGTGCCAGCAGTCTAGTTAAGGGGGGCCAAGAGACCCAGTACTTC; CDR3 protein: CASSLVKGGQETQYF
D gene: TRBD2; V gene: TRBV7-2; J gene: TRBJ2-1; clone size: NA; CDR3 DNA: TGTGCCAGCAGCTTAGCTCCGAGACTAGCCTCCAATGAGCAGTTCTTC; CDR3 protein: CASSLAPRLASNEQFF
D gene: TRBD2; V gene: TRBV7-2; J gene: TRBJ2-1; clone size: NA; CDR3 DNA: TGTGCCAGCAGCCCCACTAGCGGGGGGTTTATTGAGCAGTTCTTC; CDR3 protein: CASSPTSGGFIEQFF
D gene: NA; V gene: TRBV7-9; J gene: TRBJ1-5; clone size: few; CDR3 DNA: TGTGCCAGCAGCTTAGCAAACGGGGCTGATCAGCCCCAGCATTTT; CDR3 protein: CASSLANGADQPQHF
D gene: NA; V gene: TRBV5-6; J gene: TRBJ2-3; clone size: NA; CDR3 DNA: TGTGCCAGCATTCGGGGCCGACCCACAGATACGCAGTATTTT; CDR3 protein: CASIRGRPTDTQYF
D gene: TRBD2; V gene: TRBV10-3; J gene: TRBJ2-3; clone size: NA; CDR3 DNA: TGTGCCATCACTACTAGCGGGGACACAGATACGCAGTATTTT; CDR3 protein: CAITTSGDTDTQYF
D gene: NA; V gene: TRBV6-5; J gene: TRBJ1-6; clone size: NA; CDR3 DNA: TGTGCCAGCAGTTACGAAGGGCGCGGCAATTCACCCCTCCACTTT; CDR3 protein: CASSYEGRGNSPLHF
D gene: TRBD2; V gene: TRBV4-3; J gene: TRBJ2-3; clone size: NA; CDR3 DNA: TGCGCCAGCAGCCAAGAGTGGGCGGGGGGCTCGGATACGCAGTATTTT; CDR3 protein: CASSQEWAGGSDTQYF
D gene: NA; V gene: TRBV14; J gene: TRBJ1-1; clone size: few; CDR3 DNA: TGTGCCAGCAGCCAAGTACCTACCGAGATAGCGGGGCGCGACACTGAAGCTTTCTTT; CDR3 protein: CASSQVPTEIAGRDTEAFF
D gene: NA; V gene: TRBV18; J gene: TRBJ1-1; clone size: NA; CDR3 DNA: TGTGCCAGCTCACCGACAGGGAACACTGAAGCTTTCTTT; CDR3 protein: CASSPTGNTEAFF
D gene: NA; V gene: TRBV9; J gene: TRBJ2-3; clone size: NA; CDR3 DNA: TGTGCCAGCAGCGGGGGCAATACGCAGTATTTT; CDR3 protein: CASSGGNTQYF
D gene: TRBD2; V gene: TRBV4-3; J gene: TRBJ2-5; clone size: NA; CDR3 DNA: TGCGCCAGCAGCCAAGATCTTTCAGCGGGGGGTGACCAGTACTTC; CDR3 protein: CASSQDLSAGGDQYF
D gene: TRBD1; V gene: TRBV5-1; J gene: TRBJ2-5; clone size: few; CDR3 DNA: TGCGCCAGCAGCGTCCAGGGGGCGGAGGAGACCCAGTACTTC; CDR3 protein: CASSVQGAEETQYF
D gene: TRBD1; V gene: TRBV7-8; J gene: TRBJ1-5; clone size: once; CDR3 DNA: TGTGCCAGCAGCTCTTGGGAGAGCCGGGACAGGGATAGCAATCAGCCCCAGCATTTT; CDR3 protein: CASSSWESRDRDSNQPQHF